The 12 T cell receptor beta chains in this list originate from one sample, sequenced in a study of T cell responses to AZD1222 COVID-19 vaccine listed by TCRdb under 2021. According to the study, the label for this sample's time point signals: baseline before first vaccination. The library was obtained by the immunoSEQ multiplex PCR assay. Drawn from immuneACCESS, this table holds only the in-frame rearrangements with V and J called that TCRdb kept. Clones are partly lost; checked studies trace under half to an unresolved V gene and leave the rest unexplained. This sample is represented by roughly 150,000 clones; around 93% of them were singletons. 2.3% of the sample lies in the top ten. Sequencing used peripheral blood, obtained on day 0 of AZD1222 vaccination. The source of these receptors is an adult in good health.

The chain joins TRBV28 to TRBJ2-3; D remains unclear. The V end was cut by 5 bases, the J end by 5 bases, with 14 bases between. The CDR3 consists of 14 residues. Germline CDR1 is MDHEN and CDR2 is SYDVKM. The CDR3 sequence is CASSLASLGDTQYF. CDR3 nucleotides: TGTGCCAGCAGTCTCGCGTCTTTGGGAGATACGCAGTATTTT.

The CDR3 DNA is TGTGCCAGTACCATCCCAGGGGTGTACACTGAAGCTTTCTTT. Amino acids: CASTIPGVYTEAFF. The chain employs TRBV19 and TRBJ1-1; the D gene is possibly TRBD1 (6 bases). Germline V gives CDR1 LNHDA, CDR2 SQIVND (reference sequence). V lost 7 bases, J lost 3 bases, and 15 bases lay in between. The CDR3 runs to 14 residues. Filled out from reference TRBV19 and TRBJ1-1, the complete variable domain reads DGGITQSPKYLFRKEGQNVTLSCEQNLNHDAMYWYRQDPGQGLRLIYYSQIVNDFQKGDIAEGYSVSREKKESFPLTVTSAQKNPTAFYLCASTIPGVYTEAFFGQGTRLTVV.

This CDR3 is CASSPPGAGKNQPQHF. In nucleotides, the CDR3 is TGTGCCAGCTCACCACCGGGGGCTGGGAAGAATCAGCCCCAGCATTTT. This chain links TRBV18 with TRBJ1-5; a possible D gene is TRBD1 (6 bases). The CDR3 runs to 16 residues. With 0 bases removed from V and 4 bases from J, the gap between germline ends came to 13 bases. CDR1 KGHSH and CDR2 LQKENI come from the germline V gene.

CDR3 DNA: TGTGCCAGCAGCACGACAGGGGGCACCTATGGCTACACCTTC. Translation gives CASSTTGGTYGYTF. V usage is TRBV7-6 and J usage is TRBJ1-2; 10 positions agree with TRBD1. The CDR3 is made up of 14 amino acids. After removal of 5 bases from V and 4 bases from J, the junction contained 4 bases not matched to a gene. CDR1 is SGHVS, CDR2 FNYEAQ, per germline.

The chain links TRBV4-3 to TRBJ2-7; D uncertain. V was clipped by 3 bases and J by 0 bases, with 6 bases between them. The CDR3 sequence is 13 residues long. CDR1 is LGHNA and CDR2 is YSLEER in the germline V gene. The CDR3 bases are TGCGCCAGCAGCCAGAGACACTCCTACGAGCAGTACTTC. Amino acids: CASSQRHSYEQYF.

This chain links TRBV19 with TRBJ1-1; D remains unclear. The CDR3 runs 15 residues. Germline loops: CDR1 LNHDA, CDR2 SQIVND (reference sequence). V was pared by 0 bases and J by 3 bases, with 11 bases between. The chain's CDR3 is CASSIDFRVDTEAFF. The CDR3 DNA follows: TGTGCCAGTAGTATAGATTTCCGGGTGGACACTGAAGCTTTCTTT.

CDR3 sequence reads: CASSQDSSGRARETQYF. The DNA of the CDR3 is TGCGCCAGCAGCCAAGATTCTAGCGGGAGGGCCAGGGAGACCCAGTACTTC. The chain carries TRBV4-1 and TRBJ2-5; 12 bases line up with TRBD2. Germline-derived CDR1 and CDR2 are MGHRA and YSYEKL. Germline trimming cut 0 bases from V and 5 bases from J; bases unmatched to any gene: 7. The CDR3 runs to 17 residues.

The chain combines TRBV15 with TRBJ1-4; D unclear. CDR1 is LNHNV and CDR2 is YYDKDF in the germline V gene (reference sequence). V was clipped by 1 base and J by 8 bases, with 14 bases between them. The CDR3 is made up of 15 amino acids. CDR3 in amino acids: CATSRGSVGREKLFF. The CDR3 DNA reads TGTGCCACCAGCAGAGGTTCGGTGGGGAGGGAAAAACTGTTTTTT. Filled out from reference TRBV15 and TRBJ1-4, the complete variable domain reads DAMVIQNPRYQVTQFGKPVTLSCSQTLNHNVMYWYQQKSSQAPKLLFHYYDKDFNNEADTPDNFQSRRPNTSFCFLDIRSPGLGDTAMYLCATSRGSVGREKLFFGSGTQLSVL.

The V call is TRBV19, the J call TRBJ2-6; TRBD1 matches at 8 bases. Germline-derived CDR1 and CDR2 are LNHDA and SQIVND (reference sequence). V gave up 4 bases and J gave up 0 bases; unmatched junction bases: 2. The CDR3 contains 16 residues. In nucleotides, the CDR3 is TGTGCCAGTAGTACGGGACAGGCCTCTGGGGCCAACGTCCTGACTTTC. The encoded protein is CASSTGQASGANVLTF.

The V and J genes are TRBV10-2 and TRBJ2-1, with D possibly being TRBD1 (5 bases). V gave up 6 bases and J gave up 5 bases, with 11 bases separating them. Germline values: CDR1 WSHSY, CDR2 SAAADI. This CDR3 is built from 13 residues. The CDR3 region has the DNA TGCGCCAGCAGCCGATCAGGGAACAATGAGCAGTTCTTC. Its protein product is CASSRSGNNEQFF.

The rearrangement uses TRBV19 and TRBJ1-5; tentative D call: TRBD1 (5 bases). The CDR3 totals 15 residues. Germline V gene data show CDR1 as LNHDA and CDR2 as SQIVND (reference sequence). Deletions cut 5 bases from V and 0 bases from J, with 11 bases between. CDR3 in DNA: TGTGCCAGTAGTTGGGGCACGGATAGCAATCAGCCCCAGCATTTT. Protein: CASSWGTDSNQPQHF.

The chain combines TRBV9 with TRBJ2-1, with 10 nucleotides matching TRBD2. Trimming took 5 bases from V and 3 from J; bases not matched to a gene: 2. Germline-derived CDR1 and CDR2 are SGDLS and YYNGEE. The CDR3 totals 14 residues. The CDR3 DNA reads TGTGCCAGCAGTACTAGCGGGAACTACAATGAGCAGTTCTTC. Its translation is CASSTSGNYNEQFF.